Given below is one T cell receptor (beta chain) in context. Its antigen is undetermined. The ends lost 0 bases at V and 5 bases at J; junction bases unmatched: 11. The CDR3 contains 18 residues. Looked up from germline, CDR1 is LGHNT and CDR2 is FRNRAP. The sample originates from a study of T cells in localized non-small cell lung cancer. Study-wide points: Among the tissues sampled, uninvolved adjacent lung had the highest T cell clonality, above tumor.

Some clones are missing from TCRdb's copy, which holds only in-frame ones; the method was immunoSEQ multiplex PCR. The sample holds about 37,000 clones, about 91% seen once. This sequence was found in a female donor aged 60 or older with stage II lung adenocarcinoma. V is TRBV12-5 and J is TRBJ2-2; TRBD1 matches 8 bases. The sequenced sample was peripheral blood mononuclear cells, obtained before any cancer treatment. CDR3 region: CASGLVPFDRGRTGELFF. The CDR3 DNA reads TGTGCTAGTGGTTTGGTACCTTTCGACAGGGGTCGGACCGGGGAGCTGTTTTTT.